The sequence of this TCR beta chain was determined in a study of brain metastases from non-small cell lung cancer. There are a few counts of this clone. Clones were sequenced by immunoSEQ multiplex PCR, and TCRdb holds only the in-frame ones, with some missing. The sample consists of some 2,200 clones, 86% of them appearing once. The CDR3 is made up of 16 amino acids. Per germline, CDR1 GTSNPN and CDR2 SVGIG (reference sequence). Trimming took 1 base from V and 1 from J; bases not matched to a gene: 9. Sample: tumor-adjacent normal tissue. V and J are TRBV30 and TRBJ1-1; 7 positions agree with TRBD1. This clonotype originated in a donor at least 40 years old with non-small cell lung cancer. This chain's CDR3 is CAWSGGEQGQNTEAFF. The DNA for the CDR3 is TGTGCCTGGAGTGGGGGGGAACAGGGGCAGAACACTGAAGCTTTCTTT.